This T cell receptor (beta chain) was identified during a study of cytomegalovirus exposure and HLA in healthy donors. Findings of the study overall: Associated with cytomegalovirus, according to the listing, were 170 or so TCR beta chains. In a later analysis, donors in an Asian-associated ancestry cluster reportedly had fewer N-insertions in productive TCRs than the cohort mean.

In germline, CDR1 is SGHAT, CDR2 FQNNGV. CDR3 length equals 13 residues. Trimming took off 7 bases at V and 6 bases at J, with 15 bases between the two ends. The PCR made use of 60 Vbeta and 13 Jbeta primers. In the authors' workflow: Unique TCR beta chains totaled 65 million to 95 million in a later count, with about 11 million of them shared. Repertoires were generated with immunoSEQ multiplex PCR, while TCRdb's copy carries only in-frame clones and drops some. Clone size and the V and J calls come from that table; the DNA yielded D and trimming. Of tens of thousands of clones listed, approximately 60% are singletons. This clone was observed a handful of times. The antigen is not known.

The chain has TRBV11-2 and TRBJ1-2, with D maybe TRBD1 (5 bases). This sequence was found in a male donor in good health and CMV-seropositive. Input material: PBMCs. CDR3 nucleotide sequence: TGTGCCAGCACCTCATCGGGGGGGGATGGCTACACCTTC. It specifies CASTSSGGDGYTF.